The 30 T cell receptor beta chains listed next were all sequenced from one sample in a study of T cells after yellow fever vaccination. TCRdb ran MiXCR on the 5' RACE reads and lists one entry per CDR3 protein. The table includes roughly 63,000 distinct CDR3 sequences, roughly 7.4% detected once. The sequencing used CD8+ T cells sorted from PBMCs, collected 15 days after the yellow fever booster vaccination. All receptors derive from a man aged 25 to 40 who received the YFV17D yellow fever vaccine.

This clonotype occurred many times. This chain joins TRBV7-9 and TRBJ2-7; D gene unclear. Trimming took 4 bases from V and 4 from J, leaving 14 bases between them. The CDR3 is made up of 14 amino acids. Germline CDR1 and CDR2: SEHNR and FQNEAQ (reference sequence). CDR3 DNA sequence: TGTGCCAGCAGCTCCAAATATGGTGTATACGAGCAGTACTTC. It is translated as CASSSKYGVYEQYF.

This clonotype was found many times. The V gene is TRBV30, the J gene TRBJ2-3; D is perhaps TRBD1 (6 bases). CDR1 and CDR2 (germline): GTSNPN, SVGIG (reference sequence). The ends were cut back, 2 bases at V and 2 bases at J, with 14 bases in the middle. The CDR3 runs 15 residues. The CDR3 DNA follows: TGTGCCTGGAGTTTTGGGGGCATATCCACAGATACGCAGTATTTT. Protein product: CAWSFGGISTDTQYF.

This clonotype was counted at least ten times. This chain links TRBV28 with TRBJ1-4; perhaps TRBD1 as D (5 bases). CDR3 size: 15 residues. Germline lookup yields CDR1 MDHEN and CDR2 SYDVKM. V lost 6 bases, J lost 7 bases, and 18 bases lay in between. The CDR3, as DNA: TGTGCCAGCAGCCTGAGTGGGGCGCTTCCTGAAAAACTGTTTTTT. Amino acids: CASSLSGALPEKLFF. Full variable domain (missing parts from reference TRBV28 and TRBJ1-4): DVKVTQSSRYLVKRTGEKVFLECVQDMDHENMFWYRQDPGLGLRLIYFSYDVKMKEKGDIPEGYSVSREKKERFSLILESASTNQTSMYLCASSLSGALPEKLFFGSGTQLSVL.

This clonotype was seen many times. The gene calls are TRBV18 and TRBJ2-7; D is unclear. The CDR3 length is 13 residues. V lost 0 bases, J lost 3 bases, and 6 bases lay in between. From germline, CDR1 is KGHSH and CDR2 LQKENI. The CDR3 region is CASSPPEGYEQYF. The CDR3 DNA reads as TGTGCCAGCTCACCACCGGAAGGCTACGAGCAGTACTTC.

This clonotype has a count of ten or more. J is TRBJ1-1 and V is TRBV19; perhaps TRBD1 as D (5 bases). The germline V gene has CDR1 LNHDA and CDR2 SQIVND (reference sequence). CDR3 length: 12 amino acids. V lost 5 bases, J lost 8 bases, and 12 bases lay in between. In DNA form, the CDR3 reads TGTGCCAGTAGTCCGGGGGTAGCAGAAGCTTTCTTT. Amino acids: CASSPGVAEAFF.

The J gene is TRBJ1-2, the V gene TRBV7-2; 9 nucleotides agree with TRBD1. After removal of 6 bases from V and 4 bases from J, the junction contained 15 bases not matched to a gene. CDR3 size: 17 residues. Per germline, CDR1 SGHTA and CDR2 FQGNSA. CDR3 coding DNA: TGTGCCAGCAGTCCCGAGTACAGGGGGCTAGGGGTCTATGGCTACACCTTC. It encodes CASSPEYRGLGVYGYTF.

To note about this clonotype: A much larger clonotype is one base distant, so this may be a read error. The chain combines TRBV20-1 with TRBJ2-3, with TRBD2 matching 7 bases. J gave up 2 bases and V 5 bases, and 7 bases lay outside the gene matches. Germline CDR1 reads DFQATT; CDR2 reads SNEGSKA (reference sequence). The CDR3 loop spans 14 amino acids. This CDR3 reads CSAPGLLHTDTQYF. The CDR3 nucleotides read TGCAGTGCTCCGGGACTACTCCACACAGATACGCAGTATTTT.

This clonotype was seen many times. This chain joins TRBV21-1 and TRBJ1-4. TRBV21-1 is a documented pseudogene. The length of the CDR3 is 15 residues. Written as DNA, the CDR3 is TGTGCCAGCAATCCGGACAGGGCCCCCCGAGTACGGCTGTTTTTT. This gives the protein CASNPDRAPRVRLFF.

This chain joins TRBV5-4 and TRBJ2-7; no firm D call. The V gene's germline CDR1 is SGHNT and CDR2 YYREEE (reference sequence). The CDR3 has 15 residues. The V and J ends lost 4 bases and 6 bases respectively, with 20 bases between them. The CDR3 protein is CASSGGNYSSVEQYF. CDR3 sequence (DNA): TGTGCCAGCAGCGGTGGTAATTACTCATCGGTCGAGCAGTACTTC.

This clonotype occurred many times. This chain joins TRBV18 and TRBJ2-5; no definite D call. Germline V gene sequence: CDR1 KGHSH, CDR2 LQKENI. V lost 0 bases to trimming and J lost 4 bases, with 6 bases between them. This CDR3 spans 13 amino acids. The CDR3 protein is CASSPPMGETQYF. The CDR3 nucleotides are TGTGCCAGCTCACCACCGATGGGAGAGACCCAGTACTTC.

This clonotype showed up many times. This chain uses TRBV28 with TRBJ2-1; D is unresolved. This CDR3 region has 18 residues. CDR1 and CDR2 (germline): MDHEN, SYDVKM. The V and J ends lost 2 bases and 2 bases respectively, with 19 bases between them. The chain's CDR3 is CASSLGSRGPFPYNEQFF. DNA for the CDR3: TGTGCCAGCAGTTTAGGGTCCCGCGGCCCATTCCCCTACAATGAGCAGTTCTTC.

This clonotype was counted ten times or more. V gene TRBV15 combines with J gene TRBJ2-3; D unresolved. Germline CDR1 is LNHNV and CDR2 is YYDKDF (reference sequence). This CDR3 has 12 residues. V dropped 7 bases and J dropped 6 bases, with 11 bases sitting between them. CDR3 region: CATTSFGDTQYF. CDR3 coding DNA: TGTGCCACCACGTCGTTTGGTGATACGCAGTATTTT.

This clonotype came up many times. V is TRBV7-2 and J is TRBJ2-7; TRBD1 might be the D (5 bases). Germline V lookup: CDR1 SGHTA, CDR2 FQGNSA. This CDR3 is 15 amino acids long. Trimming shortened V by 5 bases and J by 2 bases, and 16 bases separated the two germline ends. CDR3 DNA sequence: TGTGCCAGCAGCGATGCCTACACAGGCCCCTACGAGCAGTACTTC. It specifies CASSDAYTGPYEQYF.

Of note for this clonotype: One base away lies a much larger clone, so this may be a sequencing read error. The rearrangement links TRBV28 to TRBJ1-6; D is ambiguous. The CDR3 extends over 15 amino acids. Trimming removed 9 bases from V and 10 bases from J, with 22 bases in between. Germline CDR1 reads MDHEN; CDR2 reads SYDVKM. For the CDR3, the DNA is TGTGCCAGTTTTTCAGCCCGAGGGTCTGGATCACCCCTCCACTTT. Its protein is CASFSARGSGSPLHF.

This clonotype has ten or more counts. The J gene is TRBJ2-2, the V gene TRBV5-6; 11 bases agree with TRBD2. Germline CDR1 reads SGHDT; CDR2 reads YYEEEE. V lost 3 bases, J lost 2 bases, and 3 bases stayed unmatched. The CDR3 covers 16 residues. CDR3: CASSSGTSGNTGELFF. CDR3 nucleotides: TGTGCCAGCAGCTCGGGGACTAGCGGTAACACCGGGGAGCTGTTTTTT.

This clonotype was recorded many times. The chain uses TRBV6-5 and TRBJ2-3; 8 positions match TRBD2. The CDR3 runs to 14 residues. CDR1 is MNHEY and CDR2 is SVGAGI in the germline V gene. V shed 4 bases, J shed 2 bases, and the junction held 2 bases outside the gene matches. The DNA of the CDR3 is TGTGCCAGCAGTTTAGCGGGGACCACAGATACGCAGTATTTT. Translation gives CASSLAGTTDTQYF.

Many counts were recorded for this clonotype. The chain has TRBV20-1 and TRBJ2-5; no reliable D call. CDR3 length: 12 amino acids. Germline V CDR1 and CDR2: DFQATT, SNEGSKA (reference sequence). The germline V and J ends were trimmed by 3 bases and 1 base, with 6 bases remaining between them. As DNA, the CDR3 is TGCAGTGCTAGCGGGTTCCAAGAGACCCAGTACTTC. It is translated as CSASGFQETQYF.

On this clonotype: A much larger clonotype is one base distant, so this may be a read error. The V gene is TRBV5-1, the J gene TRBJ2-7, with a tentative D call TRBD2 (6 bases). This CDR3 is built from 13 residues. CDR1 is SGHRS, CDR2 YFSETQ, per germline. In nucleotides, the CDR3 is TGCGCCAGCGCAGAAGCGGGCATCTACGCGCAGTACTTC. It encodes CASAEAGIYAQYF.

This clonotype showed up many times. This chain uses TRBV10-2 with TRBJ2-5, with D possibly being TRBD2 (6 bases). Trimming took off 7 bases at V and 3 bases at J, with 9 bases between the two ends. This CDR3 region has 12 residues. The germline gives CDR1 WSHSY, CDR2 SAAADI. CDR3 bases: TGCGCCAGCATGGGGGAGGAAGAGACCCAGTACTTC. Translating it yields CASMGEEETQYF.

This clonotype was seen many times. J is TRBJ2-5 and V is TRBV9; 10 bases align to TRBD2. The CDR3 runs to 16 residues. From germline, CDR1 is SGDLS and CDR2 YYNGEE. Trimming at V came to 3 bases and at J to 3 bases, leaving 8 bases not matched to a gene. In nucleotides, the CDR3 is TGTGCCAGCAGCGCCAACGCCGGACTAGCGGAAGAGACCCAGTACTTC. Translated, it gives CASSANAGLAEETQYF.

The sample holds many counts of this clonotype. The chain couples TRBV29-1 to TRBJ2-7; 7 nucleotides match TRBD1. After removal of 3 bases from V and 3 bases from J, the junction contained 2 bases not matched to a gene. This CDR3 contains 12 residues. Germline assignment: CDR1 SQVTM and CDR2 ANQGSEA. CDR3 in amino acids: CSVDAGGYEQYF. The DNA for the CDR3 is TGCAGCGTTGATGCAGGGGGCTACGAGCAGTACTTC.

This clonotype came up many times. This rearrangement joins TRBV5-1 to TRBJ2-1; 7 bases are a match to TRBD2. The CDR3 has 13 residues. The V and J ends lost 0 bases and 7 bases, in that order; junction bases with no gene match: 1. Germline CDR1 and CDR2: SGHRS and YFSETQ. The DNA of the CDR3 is TGCGCCAGCAGCTTGGGGGAGGGGAATGAGCAGTTCTTC. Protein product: CASSLGEGNEQFF. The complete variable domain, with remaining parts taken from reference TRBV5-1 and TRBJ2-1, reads KAGVTQTPRYLIKTRGQQVTLSCSPISGHRSVSWYQQTPGQGLQFLFEYFSETQRNKGNFPGRFSGRQFSNSRSEMNVSTLELGDSALYLCASSLGEGNEQFFGPGTRLTVL.

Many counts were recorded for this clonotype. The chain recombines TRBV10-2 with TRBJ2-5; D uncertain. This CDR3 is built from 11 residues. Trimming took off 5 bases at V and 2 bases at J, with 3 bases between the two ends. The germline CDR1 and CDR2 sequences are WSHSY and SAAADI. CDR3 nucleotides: TGCGCCAGCAGTAAACAAGAGACCCAGTACTTC. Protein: CASSKQETQYF.

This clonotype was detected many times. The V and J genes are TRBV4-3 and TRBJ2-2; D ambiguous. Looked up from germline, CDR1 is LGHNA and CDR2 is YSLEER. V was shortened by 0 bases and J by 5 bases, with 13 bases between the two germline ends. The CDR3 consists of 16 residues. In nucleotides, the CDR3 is TGCGCCAGCAGCCAAGATCCGGCTAGTTATACCGGGGAGCTGTTTTTT. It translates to CASSQDPASYTGELFF.

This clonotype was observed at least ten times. This CDR3 is CASSPGQGGETQYF. DNA of the CDR3: TGTGCCAGCAGCCCCGGACAGGGAGGGGAGACCCAGTACTTC. The rearrangement uses TRBV4-2 and TRBJ2-5, with D maybe TRBD1 (8 bases). V lost 4 bases to trimming and J lost 5 bases, with 14 bases between them. Germline values: CDR1 LGHNA, CDR2 YNFKEQ. CDR3 size: 14 residues.

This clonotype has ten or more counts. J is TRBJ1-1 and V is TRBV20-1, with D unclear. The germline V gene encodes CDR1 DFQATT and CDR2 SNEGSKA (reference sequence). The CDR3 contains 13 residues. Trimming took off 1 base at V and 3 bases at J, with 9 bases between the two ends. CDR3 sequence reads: CSARAPLYTEAFF. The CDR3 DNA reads TGCAGTGCTAGAGCGCCACTCTACACTGAAGCTTTCTTT.

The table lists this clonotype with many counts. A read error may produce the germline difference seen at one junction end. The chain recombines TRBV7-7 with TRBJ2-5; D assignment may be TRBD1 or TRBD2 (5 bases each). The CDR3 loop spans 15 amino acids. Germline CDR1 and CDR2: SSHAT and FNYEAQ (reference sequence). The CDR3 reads CASSSSRRDGETQYF. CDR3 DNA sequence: TGTGCTAGCAGCTCATCCCGACGGGACGGGGAGACCCAGTACTTC.

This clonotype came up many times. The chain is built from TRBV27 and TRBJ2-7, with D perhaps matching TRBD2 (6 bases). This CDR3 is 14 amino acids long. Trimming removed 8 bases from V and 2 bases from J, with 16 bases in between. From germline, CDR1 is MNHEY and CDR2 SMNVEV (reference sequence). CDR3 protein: CASGSGTPTYEQYF. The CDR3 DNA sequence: TGTGCCAGCGGGTCGGGGACTCCTACCTACGAGCAGTACTTC.

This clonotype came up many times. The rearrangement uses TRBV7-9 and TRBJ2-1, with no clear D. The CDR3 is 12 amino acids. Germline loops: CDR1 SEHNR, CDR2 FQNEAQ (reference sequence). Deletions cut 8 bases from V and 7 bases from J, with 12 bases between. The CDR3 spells CASGLGYNEQFF. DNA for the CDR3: TGTGCCAGCGGGTTGGGGTATAATGAGCAGTTCTTC.

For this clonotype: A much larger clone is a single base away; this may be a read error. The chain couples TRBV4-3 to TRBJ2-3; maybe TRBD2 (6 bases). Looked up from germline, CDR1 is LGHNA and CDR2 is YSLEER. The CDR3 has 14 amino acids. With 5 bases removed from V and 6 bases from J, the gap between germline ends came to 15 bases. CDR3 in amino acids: CASSTGGRSDTQYF. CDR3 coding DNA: TGCGCCAGCAGCACTGGAGGGAGATCTGATACGCAGTATTTT.